The entry below describes one T cell receptor beta chain. Its antigen is unidentified. This entry comes from a study of shared clonotypes between healthy human individuals. General observations from the study: A limitation of the genetic and exposure-history diversity represented arose from few donors.

Data came from immunoSEQ multiplex PCR; TCRdb stores just in-frame clones and leaves some out. The sample yields roughly 2.6 million clones, more than 80% seen once. This CDR3 has 16 residues. In germline, CDR1 is SGHRS, CDR2 YFSETQ. Deletions cut 5 bases from V and 6 bases from J, with 20 bases between. The chain has TRBV5-1 and TRBJ2-2; D is possibly TRBD1 (6 bases). The receptor comes from a man aged 18 to 29 in good health. The specimen was naive CD4+ T cells sorted from blood. Regarding subset: CD45RA+ positively selected. The CDR3 coding sequence is TGCGCCAGCAGTTACACATCCAACAGGGTTTCCGGGGAGCTGTTTTTT. Translated: CASSYTSNRVSGELFF.